This is a list of T cell receptor beta chains from one sample in a study of tissue T cells after allogeneic stem cell transplantation. Generated by immunoSEQ multiplex PCR, the TCRdb table keeps only in-frame clones and is missing some. Among under 7,000 clones, around 70% were seen once, and the ten largest hold under 7.5%. Sample: tissue from the rectum, taken at autopsy. These receptors all stem from a woman between 18 and 50 years old with breast cancer. The CDR3 runs from the conserved cysteine through the conserved F or W. D genes are given only for firm matches. The size of a clone is reported for some rows only, either as once, few or many, or as a class for expanded clones.

d_gene: TRBD2
v_gene: TRBV6-6
abundance: -
j_gene: TRBJ2-1
CDR3nt: TGTGCCAGCCAGACTAGCGATGAGCAGTTCTTC
CDR3aa: CASQTSDEQFF

d_gene: -
v_gene: TRBV10-3
abundance: few
j_gene: TRBJ2-2
CDR3nt: TGTGCCACCGGAGGGGTTGGGGACACCGGGGAGCTGTTTTTT
CDR3aa: CATGGVGDTGELFF

d_gene: -
v_gene: TRBV7-7
abundance: -
j_gene: TRBJ2-5
CDR3nt: TGTGCTAGCAGCCCTCGACACTCACAAGAGACCCAGTACTTC
CDR3aa: CASSPRHSQETQYF

d_gene: TRBD1
v_gene: TRBV6-6
abundance: -
j_gene: TRBJ2-7
CDR3nt: TGTGCCAGCAGCCCAGGACAGGGGGGCTACGAGCAGTACTTC
CDR3aa: CASSPGQGGYEQYF

d_gene: -
v_gene: TRBV7-9
abundance: once
j_gene: TRBJ2-7
CDR3nt: TGTGCCAGCAGCTTTATTCCCTCGGCAGGGACACCATACGAGCAGTACTTC
CDR3aa: CASSFIPSAGTPYEQYF

d_gene: TRBD1
v_gene: TRBV29-1
abundance: -
j_gene: TRBJ1-3
CDR3nt: TGCAGCGTGAATACCGACAGGGGAGGTGGAAACACCATATATTTT
CDR3aa: CSVNTDRGGGNTIYF

d_gene: TRBD2
v_gene: TRBV9
abundance: -
j_gene: TRBJ2-1
CDR3nt: TGTGCCAGCAGCGTAGAAGGGCTAGCGGGGTACAATGAGCAGTTCTTC
CDR3aa: CASSVEGLAGYNEQFF

d_gene: -
v_gene: TRBV10-3
abundance: few
j_gene: TRBJ1-6
CDR3nt: TGTGCCATCAGTGAGGCGCAGGGAACATCACCCCTCCACTTT
CDR3aa: CAISEAQGTSPLHF

d_gene: -
v_gene: TRBV28
abundance: -
j_gene: TRBJ2-3
CDR3nt: TGTGCCAGCAGTGCGGGCAGAGATTACACAGATACGCAGTATTTT
CDR3aa: CASSAGRDYTDTQYF

d_gene: -
v_gene: TRBV5-1
abundance: -
j_gene: TRBJ2-2
CDR3nt: TGCGCCAGCAGCTTGGTTCGGGGGCACGACACCGGGGAGCTGTTTTTT
CDR3aa: CASSLVRGHDTGELFF

d_gene: TRBD1
v_gene: TRBV11-1
abundance: -
j_gene: TRBJ2-7
CDR3nt: TGTGCCAGCAGCTTAGGACAGGGCTTAGGGGCCTACGAGCAGTACTTC
CDR3aa: CASSLGQGLGAYEQYF

d_gene: -
v_gene: TRBV4-1
abundance: -
j_gene: TRBJ1-4
CDR3nt: TGCGCCAGCAGCCAAGTCTCAGGGGCAACTAATGAAAAACTGTTTTTT
CDR3aa: CASSQVSGATNEKLFF

d_gene: -
v_gene: TRBV19
abundance: -
j_gene: TRBJ1-2
CDR3nt: TGTGCCAAGGGCACCTATGGCTACACCTTC
CDR3aa: CAKGTYGYTF

d_gene: -
v_gene: TRBV7-9
abundance: -
j_gene: TRBJ1-3
CDR3nt: TGTGCCAGCAGCTTACTGTTTGGGTCTGGAAACACCATATATTTT
CDR3aa: CASSLLFGSGNTIYF

d_gene: TRBD1
v_gene: TRBV6-2/TRBV6-3
abundance: -
j_gene: TRBJ2-7
CDR3nt: TGTGCCAGCAGCTGGACAGGGGCACTCTACGAGCAGTACTTC
CDR3aa: CASSWTGALYEQYF

d_gene: -
v_gene: TRBV6-2/TRBV6-3
abundance: -
j_gene: TRBJ1-6
CDR3nt: TGTGCCAGCAGTTACTCGATGCGGGAGAGGTCCCTAAATTCACCCCTCCACTTT
CDR3aa: CASSYSMRERSLNSPLHF

d_gene: TRBD1
v_gene: TRBV11-2
abundance: -
j_gene: TRBJ1-1
CDR3nt: TGTGCCAGCAGCAGACAGGGGGCCATGAACACTGAAGCTTTCTTT
CDR3aa: CASSRQGAMNTEAFF

d_gene: -
v_gene: TRBV18
abundance: -
j_gene: TRBJ1-4
CDR3nt: TGTGCCAGCTCGCAGGCAACTAATGAAAAACTGTTTTTT
CDR3aa: CASSQATNEKLFF

d_gene: -
v_gene: TRBV7-2
abundance: -
j_gene: TRBJ2-7
CDR3nt: TGTGCCAGCAGCTTAGGCAGGGAATCGTCCGAGCAGTACTTC
CDR3aa: CASSLGRESSEQYF

d_gene: TRBD2
v_gene: TRBV4-1
abundance: -
j_gene: TRBJ2-5
CDR3nt: TGCGCCAGCAGTAACATAGGACTAGCGTACCAAGAGACCCAGTACTTC
CDR3aa: CASSNIGLAYQETQYF

d_gene: -
v_gene: TRBV5-5
abundance: -
j_gene: TRBJ2-7
CDR3nt: TGTGCCAGCAGCTTTTGGGGCCGGGACGAGCAGTACTTC
CDR3aa: CASSFWGRDEQYF

d_gene: -
v_gene: TRBV6-6
abundance: -
j_gene: TRBJ2-2
CDR3nt: TGTGCCAGCAGTTACGAGGGGAGTACCACCGGGGAGCTGTTTTTT
CDR3aa: CASSYEGSTTGELFF

d_gene: -
v_gene: TRBV19
abundance: -
j_gene: TRBJ1-5
CDR3nt: TGTGCCAGTAGTCAGCCCTTTGGTGATCAGCCCCAGCATTTT
CDR3aa: CASSQPFGDQPQHF

d_gene: -
v_gene: TRBV6-2/TRBV6-3
abundance: -
j_gene: TRBJ2-7
CDR3nt: TGTGCCAGCAGCCCACCGCCGAGCTCCTACGAGCAGTACTTC
CDR3aa: CASSPPPSSYEQYF

d_gene: TRBD1
v_gene: TRBV5-1
abundance: once
j_gene: TRBJ2-3
CDR3nt: TGCGCCAGCAGCTTACAGGGGGCTGAAGATACGCAGTATTTT
CDR3aa: CASSLQGAEDTQYF

d_gene: TRBD1
v_gene: TRBV2
abundance: -
j_gene: TRBJ2-7
CDR3nt: TGTGCCAGTCTCCGGGACAGATCCTACGAGCAGTACTTC
CDR3aa: CASLRDRSYEQYF

d_gene: TRBD2
v_gene: TRBV18
abundance: -
j_gene: TRBJ2-3
CDR3nt: TGTGCCAGCTCAACTATAGCGGGGGGGCCCACAGATACGCAGTATTTT
CDR3aa: CASSTIAGGPTDTQYF

d_gene: -
v_gene: TRBV19
abundance: -
j_gene: TRBJ1-2
CDR3nt: TGTGCCAGTAGTATCAGGAGCTATGGCTACACCTTC
CDR3aa: CASSIRSYGYTF

d_gene: -
v_gene: TRBV7-2
abundance: -
j_gene: TRBJ1-4
CDR3nt: TGTGCCAGCAGCCCCACGCGAGGAGCTAATGAAAAACTGTTTTTT
CDR3aa: CASSPTRGANEKLFF

d_gene: -
v_gene: TRBV19
abundance: -
j_gene: TRBJ1-5
CDR3nt: TGTGCCAGTACCTCGCGGGGGGTCGGCAATCAGCCCCAGCATTTT
CDR3aa: CASTSRGVGNQPQHF

d_gene: -
v_gene: TRBV7-2
abundance: -
j_gene: TRBJ1-2
CDR3nt: TGTGCCAGCACCGAACCCCCTAACTATGGCTACACCTTC
CDR3aa: CASTEPPNYGYTF

d_gene: -
v_gene: TRBV7-2
abundance: -
j_gene: TRBJ1-5
CDR3nt: TGTGCCAGCAGCTCGATGCGGGACCAGCCCCAGCATTTT
CDR3aa: CASSSMRDQPQHF